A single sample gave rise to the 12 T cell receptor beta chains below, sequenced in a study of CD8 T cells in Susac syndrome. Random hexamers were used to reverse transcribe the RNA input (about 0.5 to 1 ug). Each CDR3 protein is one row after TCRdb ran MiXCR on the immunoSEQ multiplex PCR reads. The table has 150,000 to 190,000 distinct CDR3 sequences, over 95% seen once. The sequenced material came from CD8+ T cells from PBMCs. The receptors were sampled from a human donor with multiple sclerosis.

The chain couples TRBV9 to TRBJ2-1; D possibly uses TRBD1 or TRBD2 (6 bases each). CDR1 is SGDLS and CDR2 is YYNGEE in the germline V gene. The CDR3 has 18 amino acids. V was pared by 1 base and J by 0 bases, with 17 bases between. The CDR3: CASSVFPRGASSYNEQFF. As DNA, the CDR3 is TGTGCCAGCAGCGTATTCCCTAGGGGGGCCAGCTCCTACAATGAGCAGTTCTTC.

CDR3 sequence: CSVDALSGNTIYF. CDR3 nucleotide sequence: TGCAGCGTTGACGCACTCTCTGGAAACACCATATATTTT. The V call is TRBV29-1, the J call TRBJ1-3, with unresolved D. The V gene lost 3 bases and the J gene lost 0 bases, with 6 bases spanning the gap. CDR1 is SQVTM, CDR2 ANQGSEA, per germline. There are 13 residues in the CDR3.

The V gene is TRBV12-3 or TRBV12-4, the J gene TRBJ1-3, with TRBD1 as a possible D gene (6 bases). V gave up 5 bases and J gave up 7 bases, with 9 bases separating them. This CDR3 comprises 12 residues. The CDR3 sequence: CASSTDSNTIYF. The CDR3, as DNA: TGTGCCAGCAGTACGGACAGTAACACCATATATTTT.

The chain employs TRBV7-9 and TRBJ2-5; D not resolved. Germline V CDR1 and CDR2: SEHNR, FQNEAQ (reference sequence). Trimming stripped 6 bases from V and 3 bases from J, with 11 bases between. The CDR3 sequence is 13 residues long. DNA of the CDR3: TGTGCCAGCAGGTCATTTAGTGAAGAGACCCAGTACTTC. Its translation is CASRSFSEETQYF.

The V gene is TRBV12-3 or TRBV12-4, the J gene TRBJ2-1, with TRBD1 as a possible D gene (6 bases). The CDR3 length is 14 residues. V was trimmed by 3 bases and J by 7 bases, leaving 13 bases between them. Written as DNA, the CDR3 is TGTGCCAGCAGTTTGGGACATTTGAAGAATGAGCAGTTCTTC. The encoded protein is CASSLGHLKNEQFF.

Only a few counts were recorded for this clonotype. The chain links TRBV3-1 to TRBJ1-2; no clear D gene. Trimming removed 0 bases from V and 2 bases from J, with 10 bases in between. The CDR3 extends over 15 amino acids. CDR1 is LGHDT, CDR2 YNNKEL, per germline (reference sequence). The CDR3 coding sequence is TGTGCCAGCAGCCAAGATCGAGCAGAAAACTATGGCTACACCTTC. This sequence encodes CASSQDRAENYGYTF. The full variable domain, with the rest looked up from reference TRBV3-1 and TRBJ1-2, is DTAVSQTPKYLVTQMGNDKSIKCEQNLGHDTMYWYKQDSKKFLKIMFSYNNKELIINETVPNRFSPKSPDKAHLNLHINSLELGDSAVYFCASSQDRAENYGYTFGSGTRLTVV.

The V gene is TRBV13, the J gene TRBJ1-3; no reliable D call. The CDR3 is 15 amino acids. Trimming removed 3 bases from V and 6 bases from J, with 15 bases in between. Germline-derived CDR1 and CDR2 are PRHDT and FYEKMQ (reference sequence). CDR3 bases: TGTGCCAGCAGCTTTTCCCGTGTAGGTGTAAACACCATATATTTT. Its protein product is CASSFSRVGVNTIYF.

Here the CDR3 DNA reads TGTGCCAGTAGTATAGGGACTATCCTCTACAATGAGCAGTTCTTC. It specifies CASSIGTILYNEQFF. V is TRBV19 and J is TRBJ2-1; maybe TRBD2 (6 bases). Germline V lookup: CDR1 LNHDA, CDR2 SQIVND (reference sequence). There are 15 residues in the CDR3. Trimming left V 1 base short and J 3 bases short, with 10 bases between.

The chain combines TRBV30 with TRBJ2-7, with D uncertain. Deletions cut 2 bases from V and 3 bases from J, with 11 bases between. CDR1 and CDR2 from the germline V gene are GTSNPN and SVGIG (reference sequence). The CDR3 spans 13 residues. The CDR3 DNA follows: TGTGCCTGGAGTCAAGGTTTAGGCTACGAGCAGTACGTC. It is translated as CAWSQGLGYEQYV.

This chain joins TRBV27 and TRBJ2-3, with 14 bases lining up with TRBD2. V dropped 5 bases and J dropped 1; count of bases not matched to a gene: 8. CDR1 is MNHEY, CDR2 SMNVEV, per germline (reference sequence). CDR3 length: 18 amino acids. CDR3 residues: CASSTLTSGGAGTDTQYF. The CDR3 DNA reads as TGTGCCAGCAGTACCCTGACTAGCGGGGGGGCTGGCACAGATACGCAGTATTTT.

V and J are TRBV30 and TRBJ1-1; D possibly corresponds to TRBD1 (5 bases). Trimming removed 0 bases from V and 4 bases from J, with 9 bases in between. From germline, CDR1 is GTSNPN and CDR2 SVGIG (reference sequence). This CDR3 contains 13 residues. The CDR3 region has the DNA TGTGCCTGGAGTGTGGAGGGGACCACTGAAGCTTTCTTT. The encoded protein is CAWSVEGTTEAFF.

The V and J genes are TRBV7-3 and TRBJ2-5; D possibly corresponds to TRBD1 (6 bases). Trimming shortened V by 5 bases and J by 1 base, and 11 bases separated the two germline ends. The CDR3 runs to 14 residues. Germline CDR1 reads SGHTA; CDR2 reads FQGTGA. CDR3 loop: CASSATGSQETQYF. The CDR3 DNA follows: TGTGCCAGCAGCGCCACAGGGTCCCAAGAGACCCAGTACTTC. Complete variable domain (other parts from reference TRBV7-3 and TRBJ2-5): GAGVSQTPSNKVTEKGKYVELRCDPISGHTALYWYRQSLGQGPEFLIYFQGTGAADDSGLPNDRFFAVRPEGSVSTLKIQRTERGDSAVYLCASSATGSQETQYFGPGTRLLVL.